This T cell receptor beta chain is drawn from a study of CD8+CD57+ T cells in acquired aplastic anemia. Study-level information: Sorted cells (CD4+ and CD8+) yielded DNA amounts that averaged approximately 3 ug.

Those patients picked for sequencing had displayed CD8+CD57+ cell expansion on flow cytometry. Patients uniformly had severe acquired aplastic anemia. TCR beta VDJ and CDR3 profiling used genomic DNA as template. In TCRdb, the reads were re-called with MiXCR into one record per CDR3 protein. The data show approximately 98,000 distinct CDR3 sequences, around 62% seen once. On this clonotype: Antigen unknown.

The V gene's germline CDR1 is ENHRY and CDR2 SYGVKD. V was trimmed by 4 bases and J by 3 bases, leaving 7 bases between them. This CDR3 contains 12 residues. Overall study results and limits: The same twenty-nine CD8+ CDR3 sequences occurred in patients and in controls. The CD8+ Simpson's diversity of patients and controls was not significantly different.

This receptor was taken from a human donor with aplastic anemia. Sequenced sample: sorted CD4+, CD8+, or CD8+CD57+ T cells (not recorded which) from PBMCs. The V gene is TRBV10-3, the J gene TRBJ2-7; possible D gene TRBD1, 5 bases. CDR3 residues: CAISGQNYEQYF. In DNA form, the CDR3 reads TGTGCCATCAGTGGACAGAACTACGAGCAGTACTTC.